The clone carrying this T cell receptor beta chain was counted many times. What it recognizes is unknown. The data were taken from a study of blood T cells in healthy people across ages. General observations from the study: In these data, TCR beta diversity tracked strongly with naive T cell percentage.

A second about 6 to 12 cycle PCR used barcoded and J-beta primers. From the 5' RACE reads, TCRdb called clonotypes with MiXCR, one entry per CDR3 protein. The sample lists approximately 960,000 distinct CDR3 sequences, roughly 29% occurring once. The CDR3 runs 14 residues. V lost 2 bases to trimming and J lost 5 bases, with 11 bases between them. Germline CDR1 and CDR2: SGHRS and YFSETQ. The draw of peripheral blood yielded roughly 10 milliliters from each donor. No fewer than 5.5 micrograms of total RNA were isolated from every sample. These data also formed part of another study, on T cells of mothers and their children. From that paper: Biologically related mothers and children overlapped slightly more than unrelated pairs, a non-significant difference.

This chain links TRBV5-1 with TRBJ2-1, with D perhaps TRBD1 (6 bases). The sequence came from a woman in her thirties or forties in good health. The sample was blood. The CDR3 sequence is CASSFTQGNNEQFF. CDR3 in DNA: TGCGCCAGCAGCTTTACCCAGGGGAACAATGAGCAGTTCTTC.